A selection of T cell receptor beta chains follows, all from one sample in a study of cytomegalovirus exposure and HLA in healthy donors. TCRdb's copy holds only in-frame clones and misses some; the assay was immunoSEQ multiplex PCR. Among 150,000 to 200,000 clones listed, roughly 80% were seen once. Specimen: PBMCs. The receptors derive from a woman in her thirties in good health and CMV-seronegative. Both conserved end residues are part of each CDR3. A D gene is named only where the DNA matches it firmly. Size is omitted from some rows. Given values are once, few, many or a class for expanded clones.

cdr3_length	v_call	j_call	d_call	clone_size	cdr3_nt	cdr3_aa
13	TRBV6-5	TRBJ1-1	NA	NA	TGTGCCAGCAGGCCAGATATGAACACTGAAGCTTTCTTT	CASRPDMNTEAFF
15	TRBV13	TRBJ2-7	TRBD2	NA	TGTGCCAGCAGCTTGATGACTAGCGGGGGGTACGAGCAGTACTTC	CASSLMTSGGYEQYF
13	TRBV5-1	TRBJ2-1	NA	NA	TGCGCCAGCAGCTGGATTACTACGGGTGAGCAGTTCTTC	CASSWITTGEQFF
15	TRBV10-3	TRBJ2-1	NA	NA	TGTGCCACCCTCTCCCGGGGGGCGTCATACAATGAGCAGTTCTTC	CATLSRGASYNEQFF
15	TRBV21-1	TRBJ1-1	NA	NA	TGTGCCAGCAGCAAAAGCGAGGTGTGGAACACTGAAGCTTTCTTT	CASSKSEVWNTEAFF
14	TRBV6-6	TRBJ1-1	NA	NA	TGTGCCAGCAGTTACGCAGGTCCCAACACTGAAGCTTTCTTT	CASSYAGPNTEAFF
15	TRBV2	TRBJ1-1	NA	NA	TGTGCCAGCAGGGAATTCAGGGGCTTGAACACTGAAGCTTTCTTT	CASREFRGLNTEAFF
15	TRBV12-1	TRBJ1-2	NA	NA	TGTGCCAGCAGCCCGGGGGACAGGGAGGTCTATGGCTACACCTTC	CASSPGDREVYGYTF
16	TRBV7-2	TRBJ1-2	TRBD1	NA	TGTGCCAGCAGCTTAACCGGGACAGGGGGTAGCTATGGCTACACCTTC	CASSLTGTGGSYGYTF
12	TRBV18	TRBJ1-5	NA	NA	TGTGCCAGCTCATCCCCGGTCGGGCCCCAGCATTTT	CASSSPVGPQHF
15	TRBV11-2	TRBJ1-4	TRBD1	NA	TGTGCCAGCAGCGACGGACAGGTTGATAATGAAAAACTGTTTTTT	CASSDGQVDNEKLFF
15	TRBV7-2	TRBJ1-2	NA	once	TGTGCCAGCAGCTTAGTTGGTGCGGGCCACTATGGCTACACCTTC	CASSLVGAGHYGYTF
14	TRBV6-5	TRBJ2-7	NA	NA	TGTGCCAGCAGTACCGAGGGCCCGTCCTACGAGCAGTACTTC	CASSTEGPSYEQYF
14	TRBV6-1	TRBJ2-7	TRBD1	NA	TGTGCCAGCACCTTGACAGGGGGCGCCTACGAGCAGTACTTC	CASTLTGGAYEQYF
14	TRBV5-1	TRBJ2-1	NA	NA	TGCGCCAGCAGCTTCGAGGGGGGGAACAATGAGCAGTTCTTC	CASSFEGGNNEQFF
16	TRBV10-3	TRBJ1-1	NA	NA	TGTGCCATCAGTGAAGGGGCAGGGGATGGCCATTCTGAAGCTTTCTTT	CAISEGAGDGHSEAFF
19	TRBV11-2	TRBJ2-4	NA	NA	TGTGCCAGCAGCTTAGATCTTGGGGGGACGGGGCGGGCCAAAAACATTCAGTACTTC	CASSLDLGGTGRAKNIQYF
15	TRBV5-4	TRBJ2-2	TRBD1	NA	TGTGCCAGCAGCTTGGACAGGGGGCAAGGCGGGGAGCTGTTTTTT	CASSLDRGQGGELFF
19	TRBV5-8	TRBJ2-6	NA	NA	TGTGCCAGCAGCCCGAGACTGGCAGGGTATAGGTCTGGGGCCAACGTCCTGACTTTC	CASSPRLAGYRSGANVLTF
16	TRBV6-5	TRBJ2-5	TRBD2	few	TGTGCCAGCAGTTTTACTAGCGGGGGGACCCAAGAGACCCAGTACTTC	CASSFTSGGTQETQYF
17	TRBV5-4	TRBJ1-1	NA	NA	TGTGCCAGCAGCTCCGGTAGGGGAAAGTCGGCTCCCACTGAAGCTTTCTTT	CASSSGRGKSAPTEAFF
12	TRBV29-1	TRBJ1-1	TRBD1	NA	TGCAGCGTGACAGGGGCGAACACTGAAGCTTTCTTT	CSVTGANTEAFF
14	TRBV11-1	TRBJ2-3	NA	NA	TGTGCCAGCAGGCGACTAGAACCGGTACGTCGGCAGTATTTT	CASRRLEPVRRQYF
15	TRBV15	TRBJ2-3	NA	NA	TGTGCCACCAGCAAGGCGCGGGGAGCGACAGATACGCAGTATTTT	CATSKARGATDTQYF
12	TRBV29-1	TRBJ2-7	TRBD1	NA	TGCAGCGTTGTAGGACAGGGTCTCGAGCAGTACTTC	CSVVGQGLEQYF
13	TRBV25-1	TRBJ1-1	NA	NA	TGTGCCAGCACCCGACCGGGGAACACTGAAGCTTTCTTT	CASTRPGNTEAFF
12	TRBV29-1	TRBJ1-1	NA	NA	TGCAGCGTTGATTCGGGATCCACTGAAGCTTTCTTT	CSVDSGSTEAFF
16	TRBV5-1	TRBJ2-6	NA	once	TGCGCCAGCAGCTTAGACAGAAGCTCTGGGGCCAACGTCCTGACTTTC	CASSLDRSSGANVLTF
16	TRBV5-6	TRBJ2-1	NA	NA	TGTGCCAGCAGCCAGGTGACCGCTATAAACTACAATGAGCAGTTCTTC	CASSQVTAINYNEQFF
14	TRBV6-4	TRBJ1-5	NA	NA	TGTGCCAGCAGAAACGACAGGCAGCGGCAGCCCCAGCATTTT	CASRNDRQRQPQHF
14	TRBV2	TRBJ1-5	TRBD1	few	TGTGCCAGCAAGGACAGGGTGGGCAATCAGCCCCAGCATTTT	CASKDRVGNQPQHF
13	TRBV6-6	TRBJ1-1	NA	NA	TGTGCCAGCAGTGGGAGAATGAACACTGAAGCTTTCTTT	CASSGRMNTEAFF
14	TRBV27	TRBJ2-6	NA	NA	TGTGCCAGCAGTTTAGGAGCTGGGGCCAACGTCCTGACTTTC	CASSLGAGANVLTF
13	TRBV5-1	TRBJ2-5	NA	NA	TGCGCCAGCAGCTACAGGGACGGGGAGACCCAGTACTTC	CASSYRDGETQYF
11	TRBV19	TRBJ1-2	NA	NA	TGTGCCTCCTACTACAGGGATGGCTACACCTTC	CASYYRDGYTF
13	TRBV27	TRBJ2-4	NA	few	TGTGCCAGCAGTTTAGAGACAGGTACCATTCAGTACTTC	CASSLETGTIQYF
15	TRBV2	TRBJ1-2	TRBD1	NA	TGTGCCAGCAGTTACCAGGGGGCACTCGACTATGGCTACACCTTC	CASSYQGALDYGYTF
13	TRBV7-8	TRBJ2-1	NA	NA	TGTGCCAGCAGCTTAGGAGAGGGGACTCCCAAGTTCTTC	CASSLGEGTPKFF
13	TRBV2	TRBJ1-1	NA	once	TGTGCCAGCTCCCAGTCGCCGTTTACTGAAGCTTTCTTT	CASSQSPFTEAFF
16	TRBV4-2	TRBJ1-2	NA	NA	TGTGCCAGCAGCCAAGATCGGGGCGGGAGTAACTATGGCTACACCTTC	CASSQDRGGSNYGYTF
16	TRBV6-5	TRBJ1-1	NA	NA	TGTGCCAGCAGTTCCCCCGGACTGCCCGCGGCCACTGAAGCTTTCTTT	CASSSPGLPAATEAFF
13	TRBV5-4	TRBJ2-3	NA	NA	TGTGCCAGCAGCTTGGAGGGGGCAGATACGCAGTATTTT	CASSLEGADTQYF
15	TRBV2	TRBJ2-5	TRBD2	few	TGTGCCAGCAGCCCACCGCGCGGGGGGCAAGAGACCCAGTACTTC	CASSPPRGGQETQYF
13	TRBV7-2	TRBJ2-1	NA	once	TGTGCCAGCAGCCAGGGGGGCTACAATGAGCAGTTCTTC	CASSQGGYNEQFF
15	TRBV7-9	TRBJ1-1	NA	NA	TGTGCCAGCAGCCCGTACGACAGGCCGAACACTGAAGCTTTCTTT	CASSPYDRPNTEAFF
13	TRBV6-6	TRBJ2-5	TRBD1	NA	TGTGCCAGCAGCCTACAGGGGGTTACGGCCCAGTACTTC	CASSLQGVTAQYF
14	TRBV11-2	TRBJ2-7	TRBD2	NA	TGTGCCAGCAGCTTAGAGTCGGGGGGAGGCGAGCAGTACTTC	CASSLESGGGEQYF
14	TRBV25-1	TRBJ2-7	NA	NA	TGTGCCAGCAGTGAATCTACAGGGCACTACGAGCAGTACTTC	CASSESTGHYEQYF
18	TRBV7-9	TRBJ2-7	NA	few	TGTGCCAGCAGCTTATCGGACTTGAGGCGGGGGCAGTCCTACGAGCAGTACTTC	CASSLSDLRRGQSYEQYF
19	TRBV13	TRBJ2-6	NA	NA	TGTGCCAGCAGCGATGAAAGGCAGGGTTATTACTCTGGGGCCAACGTCCTGACTTTC	CASSDERQGYYSGANVLTF
16	TRBV5-4	TRBJ2-1	TRBD1	NA	TGTGCCAGCAGCTTCCCCGGGACAGGGGCCTACAATGAGCAGCTCTTC	CASSFPGTGAYNEQLF
15	TRBV6-5	TRBJ2-3	NA	NA	TGTGCCAGCACTCAAGGGGGAAACCCCACAGATACGCAGTATTTT	CASTQGGNPTDTQYF
13	TRBV5-6	TRBJ2-7	TRBD2	once	TGTGCCAGCGGACTAGCGGGGTTCTACGAGCAGTACTTC	CASGLAGFYEQYF
17	TRBV7-2	TRBJ2-7	NA	NA	TGTGCCAGCAGCTTTATGATCAGTAGAGGGTCAGGTGGGGAGCAGTACTTC	CASSFMISRGSGGEQYF